The 14 T cell receptor beta chains reported below all come from one sample, sequenced in a study of T cell responses to AZD1222 COVID-19 vaccine. Sequencing was performed with immunoSEQ multiplex PCR; in TCRdb, only in-frame clones are kept and a portion is missing. The table records roughly 150,000 clones, 92% of them present only once. The sequenced sample was peripheral blood, obtained 28 days after the second AZD1222 dose. The receptor set was obtained from an adult who received the AZD1222 COVID-19 vaccine.

The rearrangement links TRBV30 to TRBJ1-2; a weak D match, TRBD1 (5 bases). The CDR3 covers 12 residues. V was trimmed by 5 bases and J by 8 bases, leaving 15 bases between them. Germline V CDR1 and CDR2: GTSNPN, SVGIG (reference sequence). The CDR3 loop reads CAWAPGGGGYTF. The CDR3 DNA sequence: TGTGCCTGGGCCCCGGGGGGAGGCGGCTACACCTTC.

V usage is TRBV3-1 (or the pseudogene TRBV3-2) and J usage is TRBJ1-6, with unresolved D. V was pared by 0 bases and J by 10 bases, with 19 bases between. This CDR3 is built from 17 residues. Germline V gene data show CDR1 as LGHDT and CDR2 as YNNKEL (reference sequence). CDR3 residues: CASSQEVLITAKSPLHF. CDR3 nucleotides: TGTGCCAGCAGCCAAGAGGTATTAATCACGGCCAAGTCACCCCTCCACTTT.

V gene TRBV3-1 (or the pseudogene TRBV3-2) combines with J gene TRBJ2-3; D call uncertain. The germline V gene encodes CDR1 LGHDT and CDR2 YNNKEL (reference sequence). Trimming removed 1 base at V and 4 bases at J, with 3 bases between. The length of the CDR3 is 12 residues. The CDR3 DNA reads TGTGCCAGCAGCCAAGTGGCAGATACGCAGTATTTT. This gives the protein CASSQVADTQYF.

The rearrangement uses TRBV3-1 (or the pseudogene TRBV3-2) and TRBJ1-6; TRBD1 agrees at 7 bases. J lost 10 bases, V lost 2 bases, and 8 bases had no gene match. CDR1 and CDR2 from the germline V gene are LGHDT and YNNKEL (reference sequence). The length of the CDR3 is 15 residues. CDR3 coding DNA: TGTGCCAGCAGCCAATTAACAGGGGCGGACTCACCCCTCCACTTT. Amino acids: CASSQLTGADSPLHF.

The V and J genes are TRBV7-2 and TRBJ1-6; possibly TRBD1 for D (6 bases). The germline V and J ends were trimmed by 5 bases and 4 bases, with 15 bases remaining between them. The germline CDR1 and CDR2 sequences are SGHTA and FQGNSA. This CDR3 has 16 residues. The CDR3 loop reads CASSPHGQRYNSPLHF. The CDR3 DNA reads TGTGCCAGCAGCCCCCATGGACAGAGGTATAATTCACCCCTCCACTTT.

The chain recombines TRBV7-6 with TRBJ2-2; 9 nucleotides line up with TRBD1. CDR3 length: 17 amino acids. The ends lost 5 bases at V and 7 bases at J; junction bases unmatched: 14. The germline gives CDR1 SGHVS, CDR2 FNYEAQ. CDR3 amino acids: CASSQNRDRGFSGELFF. CDR3 in DNA: TGTGCCAGCAGCCAAAATCGTGACAGGGGGTTCAGCGGGGAGCTGTTTTTT. Looking up the rest from reference TRBV7-6 and TRBJ2-2 gives the full variable domain: GAGVSQSPRYKVTKRGQDVALRCDPISGHVSLYWYRQALGQGPEFLTYFNYEAQQDKSGLPNDRFSAERPEGSISTLTIQRTEQRDSAMYRCASSQNRDRGFSGELFFGEGSRLTVL.

The CDR3 bases are TGTGCCAGCAGCTTGGGACTAGCGGGTATTGGTTACGAGCAGTTCTTC. This translates into CASSLGLAGIGYEQFF. The chain recombines TRBV5-4 with TRBJ2-1, with TRBD2 identical over 10 bases. The V gene end was trimmed by 0 bases and the J gene end by 10 bases; junction bases not matched to a gene: 10. CDR1 and CDR2 (germline): SGHNT, YYREEE (reference sequence). CDR3 length equals 16 residues.

In DNA form, the CDR3 reads TGTGCCAGCAGTTTGAGGGATTGGGGCAGGGGTCCCCGGTCGGGCTACACCTTC. Translated: CASSLRDWGRGPRSGYTF. The genes are TRBV28 and TRBJ1-2, with D perhaps matching TRBD1 (6 bases). This CDR3 spans 18 amino acids. The V end lost 3 bases, the J end lost 8 bases, and 28 bases lay between the germline ends. Germline-derived CDR1 and CDR2 are MDHEN and SYDVKM.

The V gene is TRBV19, the J gene TRBJ1-5; TRBD1 might be the D (6 bases). Trimming left V 4 bases short and J 6 bases short, with 16 bases between. Germline CDR1 and CDR2: LNHDA and SQIVND (reference sequence). The CDR3 extends over 15 amino acids. The chain's CDR3 is CASSTREGGTQPQHF. CDR3 DNA sequence: TGTGCCAGTAGTACCCGGGAGGGGGGTACTCAGCCCCAGCATTTT. The full variable domain, in which reference TRBV19 and TRBJ1-5 provide the parts outside the CDR3, is DGGITQSPKYLFRKEGQNVTLSCEQNLNHDAMYWYRQDPGQGLRLIYYSQIVNDFQKGDIAEGYSVSREKKESFPLTVTSAQKNPTAFYLCASSTREGGTQPQHFGDGTRLSIL.

The chain recombines TRBV5-1 with TRBJ1-1, with a tentative D call TRBD1 (6 bases). Germline V gene data show CDR1 as SGHRS and CDR2 as YFSETQ. V lost 4 bases and J lost 9, with 7 bases in between. The CDR3 runs to 10 residues. The CDR3 coding sequence is TGCGCCAGCAGCACAGGGAAAGCTTTCTTT. Encoded protein: CASSTGKAFF. Based on the CDR3 plus reference TRBV5-1 and TRBJ1-1, the full variable domain is KAGVTQTPRYLIKTRGQQVTLSCSPISGHRSVSWYQQTPGQGLQFLFEYFSETQRNKGNFPGRFSGRQFSNSRSEMNVSTLELGDSALYLCASSTGKAFFGQGTRLTVV.

The chain recombines TRBV28 with TRBJ2-7; 7 nucleotides agree with TRBD1. The CDR3 totals 13 residues. In germline, CDR1 is MDHEN, CDR2 SYDVKM. V gave up 8 bases and J gave up 2 bases; unmatched junction bases: 6. The CDR3 nucleotides are TGTGCCAGCGTGCCGGGACAGACCTACGAGCAGTACTTC. Residues: CASVPGQTYEQYF.

This chain uses TRBV30 with TRBJ2-5, with D perhaps matching TRBD2 (6 bases). CDR3 length: 12 amino acids. Germline values: CDR1 GTSNPN, CDR2 SVGIG (reference sequence). The V end was cut by 1 base, the J end by 4 bases, with 7 bases between. In DNA, the CDR3 is TGTGCCTGGAGTGGGGAGGTAGAGACCCAGTACTTC. Translation gives CAWSGEVETQYF.

The sample holds a few counts of this clone. This rearrangement joins TRBV25-1 to TRBJ2-1, with TRBD2 matching over 11 bases. The CDR3 has 18 residues. CDR1 is MGHDK, CDR2 SYGVNS, per germline. The V gene end was trimmed by 1 base and the J gene end by 10 bases; junction bases not matched to a gene: 15. CDR3 sequence (DNA): TGTGCCAGCAGTGAATTGAGTAGCGGGAGGGCCGAGGATGAGGAGCAGTTCTTC. Translating gives CASSELSSGRAEDEEQFF.

The chain combines TRBV4-3 with TRBJ1-4, with 9 positions matching TRBD1. Germline V gene data show CDR1 as LGHNA and CDR2 as YSLEER. The junction had 5 bases not matched to a gene; V was cut back by 5 bases and J by 7 bases. The CDR3 contains 14 residues. The CDR3 nucleotides read TGCGCCAGCAGCTCGGGACAGGGTTTTGAAAAACTGTTTTTT. Amino acid sequence: CASSSGQGFEKLFF.